This T cell receptor (beta chain) came from a study of blood T cell repertoires in COVID-19. The V gene's germline CDR1 is SGHTS and CDR2 YDEGEE. The CDR3 has 15 amino acids. V dropped 7 bases and J dropped 4; count of bases not matched to a gene: 6. Original methodology: Reference gene primer amplification yielded estimated nucleated cell counts. Sequencing was performed with immunoSEQ multiplex PCR; in TCRdb, only in-frame clones are kept and a portion is missing. The V and J calls and the clone size are those of that table, but D and trimming were determined from the DNA. The table lists about 200,000 clones, 75% to 90% of them singletons. This clone was counted once.

Material for sequencing was PBMCs or T cells enriched from blood (not recorded which). The J gene is TRBJ2-1, the V gene TRBV5-8; 12 nucleotides match TRBD2. This sequence originates from a woman aged 30 to 39 who had been exposed to COVID-19. CDR3 region: CASAGLAGSYNEQFF. In DNA, the CDR3 is TGTGCCAGCGCCGGACTAGCGGGGTCATACAATGAGCAGTTCTTC.